These T cell receptor beta chains were read from a single sample in a study of cytomegalovirus exposure and HLA in healthy donors. Method: immunoSEQ multiplex PCR; TCRdb's copy keeps in-frame clones and lacks some. The table shows some 98,000 clones, with 81% occurring only once. Sequenced material: PBMCs. The receptor set was obtained from a man between 35 and 55 years old in good health and CMV-seronegative. Each CDR3 is given with its conserved first and last residue. D genes are given only for firm matches. The listing skips clone size in some rows; elsewhere it reads once, few, many or a size class.

j_call,clone_size,cdr3_length,v_call,d_call,cdr3_nt,cdr3_aa
TRBJ2-2,.,16,TRBV7-8,TRBD1,TGTGCCAGCAGCTTAGAGGTTCGGCAGGGGGCCGGGGAGCTGTTTTTT,CASSLEVRQGAGELFF
TRBJ2-2,.,16,TRBV14,TRBD2,TGTGCCAGCAGCTTGTTAGCGGGGGGTGACACCGGGGAGCTGTTTTTT,CASSLLAGGDTGELFF
TRBJ2-4,.,16,TRBV19,TRBD1,TGTGCCAGTAGTATAGGAGACAGGGTAGCCAAAAACATTCAGTACTTC,CASSIGDRVAKNIQYF
TRBJ1-2,.,19,TRBV27,TRBD1,TGTGCCAGCAGTTTCTTAATCGACAGGGTAGGGATCTCCGACTATGGCTACACCTTC,CASSFLIDRVGISDYGYTF
TRBJ1-1,.,14,TRBV14,.,TGTGCCAGCAGCCAAGACAGGGGGAACACTGAAGCTTTCTTT,CASSQDRGNTEAFF
TRBJ2-5,.,12,TRBV6-5,.,TGTGCCAGCAGGGAGGCGGAAGAGACCCAGTACTTC,CASREAEETQYF
TRBJ2-6,.,15,TRBV5-1,.,TGCGCCAGTGACACCACAGGTACTGGGGCCAACGTCCTGACTTTC,CASDTTGTGANVLTF
TRBJ2-1,.,15,TRBV5-1,.,TGCGCCAGCAGCTTGACAGGCGATTCCTACAATGAGCAGTTCTTC,CASSLTGDSYNEQFF
TRBJ1-4,.,12,TRBV5-6,.,TGTGCCAGCAGCGGGAGGATGGGAAAACTGTTTTTT,CASSGRMGKLFF
TRBJ2-7,.,15,TRBV19,.,TGTGCCAGTAGTATTTATTCAGGGGACTCCTACGAGCAGTACTTC,CASSIYSGDSYEQYF
TRBJ1-5,once,15,TRBV6-1,.,TGTGCCAGCAGAGAACAGGGCACCGGCAATCAGCCCCAGCATTTT,CASREQGTGNQPQHF
TRBJ2-3,few,15,TRBV19,TRBD1,TGTGCCAGTACCCTGGGACAGGGGGTGACAGATACGCAGTATTTT,CASTLGQGVTDTQYF
TRBJ2-7,.,14,TRBV7-6,.,TGTGCCAGCAGCGAAAACAGCCAGCAGTACGAGCAGTACTTC,CASSENSQQYEQYF
TRBJ1-4,.,14,TRBV27,.,TGTGCCAGCAGTTTGCAGGGCGGTAATGAAAAACTGTTTTTT,CASSLQGGNEKLFF
TRBJ1-5,.,14,TRBV19,.,TGTGCCAGTAGTATCTCGGGGTTCCATCAGCCCCAGCATTTT,CASSISGFHQPQHF
TRBJ1-6,.,14,TRBV7-2,.,TGTGCCAGCAGCACGACATCCTATAATTCACCCCTCCACTTT,CASSTTSYNSPLHF